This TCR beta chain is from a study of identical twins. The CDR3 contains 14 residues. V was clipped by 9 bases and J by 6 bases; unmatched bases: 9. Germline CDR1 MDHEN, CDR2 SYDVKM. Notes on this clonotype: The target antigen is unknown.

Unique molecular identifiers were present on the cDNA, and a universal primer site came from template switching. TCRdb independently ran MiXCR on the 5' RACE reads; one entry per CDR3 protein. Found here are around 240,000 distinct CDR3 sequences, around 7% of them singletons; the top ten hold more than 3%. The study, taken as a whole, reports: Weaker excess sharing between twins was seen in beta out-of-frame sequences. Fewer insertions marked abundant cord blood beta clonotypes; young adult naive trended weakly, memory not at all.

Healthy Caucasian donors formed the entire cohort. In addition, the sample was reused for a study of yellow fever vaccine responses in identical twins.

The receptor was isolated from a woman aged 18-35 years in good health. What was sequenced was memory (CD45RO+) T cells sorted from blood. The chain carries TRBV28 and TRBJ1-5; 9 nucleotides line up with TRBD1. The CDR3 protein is CASSRTGGGQPQHF. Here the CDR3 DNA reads TGTGCCAGTTCCCGAACAGGGGGCGGTCAGCCCCAGCATTTT.